The 2 T cell receptor beta chains below come from one sample, sequenced in a study of early T cells in non-severe SARS-CoV-2 infection. TCRdb independently ran MiXCR on the 5' RACE reads; one entry per CDR3 protein. The repertoire includes tens of thousands of distinct CDR3 sequences, about 12% of them detected once, and approximately 6.1% sits in the top ten. What was sequenced was whole blood. These receptors came from an adult who was a healthcare worker with PCR-confirmed SARS-CoV-2 infection or an uninfected control (not recorded which).

The V and J genes are TRBV20-1 and TRBJ2-7, with 9 bases matching TRBD2. The V gene's germline CDR1 is DFQATT and CDR2 SNEGSKA (reference sequence). After removal of 5 bases from V and 3 bases from J, the junction contained 8 bases not matched to a gene. This CDR3 spans 14 amino acids. The DNA of the CDR3 is TGCAGTGCTGGAAGACTAGCGGAGAGCTACGAGCAGTACTTC. As protein: CSAGRLAESYEQYF.

The chain recombines TRBV9 with TRBJ2-5; maybe TRBD2 (5 bases). The CDR3 spans 16 residues. Germline lookup yields CDR1 SGDLS and CDR2 YYNGEE. The ends were cut back, 0 bases at V and 4 bases at J, with 16 bases in the middle. The CDR3 bases are TGTGCCAGCAGCGTAGACCCGGGAACCAAGGGAGAGACCCAGTACTTC. It codes for CASSVDPGTKGETQYF. Using reference TRBV9 and TRBJ2-5 for the parts outside the CDR3, the full variable domain is DSGVTQTPKHLITATGQRVTLRCSPRSGDLSVYWYQQSLDQGLQFLIQYYNGEERAKGNILERFSAQQFPDLHSELNLSSLELGDSALYFCASSVDPGTKGETQYFGPGTRLLVL.